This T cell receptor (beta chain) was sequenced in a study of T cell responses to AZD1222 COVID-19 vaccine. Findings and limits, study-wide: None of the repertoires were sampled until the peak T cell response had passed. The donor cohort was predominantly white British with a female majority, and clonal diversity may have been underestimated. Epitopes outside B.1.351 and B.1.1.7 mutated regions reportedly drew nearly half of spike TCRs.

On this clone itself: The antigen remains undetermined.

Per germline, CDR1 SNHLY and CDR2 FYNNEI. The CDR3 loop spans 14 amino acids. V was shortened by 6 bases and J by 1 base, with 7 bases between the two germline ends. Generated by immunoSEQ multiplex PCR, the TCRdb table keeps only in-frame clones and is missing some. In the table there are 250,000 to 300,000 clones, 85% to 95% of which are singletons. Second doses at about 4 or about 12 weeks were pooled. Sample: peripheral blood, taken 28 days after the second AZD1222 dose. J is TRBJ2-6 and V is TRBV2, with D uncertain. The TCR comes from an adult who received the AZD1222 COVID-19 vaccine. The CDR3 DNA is TGTGCCAGCAGCCAGGAATCTGGGGCCAACGTCCTGACTTTC. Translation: CASSQESGANVLTF.